The 18 T cell receptor beta chains listed next were all sequenced from one sample in a study of blood T cell repertoires in COVID-19. This table comes from immunoSEQ multiplex PCR, and its TCRdb copy is limited to in-frame clones, with some not included. In the table there are a few hundred thousand clones, 85% to 90% of which are singletons. Input material: PBMCs or T cells enriched from blood (not recorded which). The receptors derive from a woman aged 18-35 years who had recovered from COVID-19.

This chain uses TRBV5-1 with TRBJ2-5; D possibly corresponds to TRBD2 (5 bases). Looked up from germline, CDR1 is SGHRS and CDR2 is YFSETQ. Trimming left V 0 bases short and J 5 bases short, with 14 bases between. The length of the CDR3 is 15 residues. CDR3 DNA sequence: TGCGCCAGCAGCTTGGGAACTAGATACGGGGAGACCCAGTACTTC. This sequence encodes CASSLGTRYGETQYF.

V is TRBV29-1 and J is TRBJ1-1; D possibly corresponds to TRBD1 (6 bases). Looked up from germline, CDR1 is SQVTM and CDR2 is ANQGSEA. Trimming took off 7 bases at V and 4 bases at J, with 16 bases between the two ends. The CDR3 consists of 13 residues. The CDR3 nucleotides are TGCAGCGCTCGATTGACAGGCGCCACTGAAGCTTTCTTT. This encodes CSARLTGATEAFF.

The gene calls are TRBV6-6 and TRBJ1-4; D possibly corresponds to TRBD1 (5 bases). CDR1 is MNHNY, CDR2 SVGAGI, per germline (reference sequence). The CDR3 has 13 amino acids. The V end was cut by 0 bases, the J end by 8 bases, with 7 bases between. The CDR3 bases are TGTGCCAGCAGTTACTCGAAGGGGGAAAAACTGTTTTTT. The encoded protein is CASSYSKGEKLFF.

The J gene is TRBJ2-2, the V gene TRBV3-1 (or the pseudogene TRBV3-2); D possibly corresponds to TRBD1 (6 bases). CDR3 size: 16 residues. Trimming removed 0 bases from V and 2 bases from J, with 10 bases in between. Germline CDR1 is LGHDT and CDR2 is YNNKEL (reference sequence). CDR3 protein: CASSQERGFNTGELFF. CDR3 bases: TGTGCCAGCAGCCAAGAAAGGGGGTTTAACACCGGGGAGCTGTTTTTT.

This chain links TRBV15 with TRBJ2-7; no clear D. CDR1 and CDR2 (germline): LNHNV, YYDKDF (reference sequence). With 0 bases removed from V and 3 bases from J, the gap between germline ends came to 21 bases. The CDR3 loop spans 18 amino acids. CDR3 DNA: TGTGCCACCAGCAGAGATAGCCCGATCCACGCACCATACTACGAGCAGTACTTC. Its protein product is CATSRDSPIHAPYYEQYF.

V is TRBV28 and J is TRBJ1-1; no reliable D call. The CDR3 runs 11 residues. V lost 7 bases and J lost 1, with 4 bases in between. Germline CDR1 MDHEN, CDR2 SYDVKM. CDR3 sequence: CASIWNTEAFF. CDR3 DNA sequence: TGTGCCAGCATCTGGAACACTGAAGCTTTCTTT.

This clone was recorded only once. The CDR3 region is CASSSLGSTGAFNQPQHF. The CDR3 DNA follows: TGTGCCAGCAGCTCCCTGGGCAGTACTGGCGCTTTCAATCAGCCCCAGCATTTT. The V call is TRBV7-9, the J call TRBJ1-5; D is undetermined. Trimming pared 4 bases from V and 3 bases from J, leaving 22 bases between. Looked up from germline, CDR1 is SEHNR and CDR2 is FQNEAQ (reference sequence). The CDR3 is 18 residues long.

The chain joins TRBV6-5 to TRBJ1-5; D is perhaps TRBD1 (5 bases). The CDR3 totals 13 residues. V dropped 6 bases and J dropped 5 bases, with 11 bases sitting between them. Looked up from germline, CDR1 is MNHEY and CDR2 is SVGAGI. CDR3 bases: TGTGCCAGCAGCGACAGCGGGGATCAGCCCCAGCATTTT. Its protein product is CASSDSGDQPQHF.

The CDR3 DNA reads as TGTGCCAGCACCCGGGACAACACAGATACGCAGTATTTT. Protein product: CASTRDNTDTQYF. This chain connects TRBV21-1 to TRBJ2-3; TRBD1 reflects the table's D call only, with no check against the DNA. TRBV21-1 is a listed pseudogene. The CDR3 runs to 13 residues.

The genes are TRBV4-1 and TRBJ2-1; TRBD2 matches at 9 bases. With 5 bases clipped from V and 6 bases from J, the junction kept 14 bases outside the gene matches. Germline CDR1 is MGHRA and CDR2 is YSYEKL. This CDR3 has 17 amino acids. The CDR3 is CASSTLRRGGPFNEQFF. In nucleotides, the CDR3 is TGCGCCAGCAGCACCCTCCGGCGGGGGGGCCCATTCAATGAGCAGTTCTTC.

This clone was recorded a few times. The V and J genes are TRBV6-6 and TRBJ1-1; 12 bases line up with TRBD1. Unmatched junction bases numbered 13, after V lost 5 bases and J lost 6 bases. This CDR3 is 17 amino acids long. Germline lookup yields CDR1 MNHNY and CDR2 SVGAGI (reference sequence). The CDR3 sequence is CASSPLGTGGRGAEAFF. Here the CDR3 DNA reads TGTGCCAGCAGTCCCCTGGGGACAGGGGGCAGGGGCGCTGAAGCTTTCTTT.

This rearrangement joins TRBV18 to TRBJ2-2, with D possibly TRBD1 on 6 matching bases. CDR1 and CDR2 from the germline V gene are KGHSH and LQKENI. The CDR3 runs 15 residues. V lost 6 bases, J lost 1 base, and 12 bases lay in between. The CDR3 spells CASSGQKMNTGELFF. The CDR3 DNA sequence: TGTGCCAGCTCCGGACAGAAAATGAACACCGGGGAGCTGTTTTTT.

This clone has a handful of counts. The chain uses TRBV29-1 and TRBJ2-7; D unresolved. Germline V lookup: CDR1 SQVTM, CDR2 ANQGSEA. CDR3 length: 12 amino acids. V shed 4 bases and J shed 3 bases, with 10 bases lying between them. The DNA of the CDR3 is TGCAGCGTTGGGAGCTCTTTCTACGAGCAGTACTTC. Its protein product is CSVGSSFYEQYF.

This clone occurred once. V usage is TRBV5-5 and J usage is TRBJ2-5; D might be TRBD1 (5 bases). The length of the CDR3 is 11 residues. Germline-derived CDR1 and CDR2 are SGHKS and YYEKEE (reference sequence). V dropped 0 bases and J dropped 9 bases, with 6 bases sitting between them. CDR3 loop: CASSLGGAQYF. The CDR3 DNA reads as TGTGCCAGCAGCTTGGGGGGCGCCCAGTACTTC.

The chain is built from TRBV5-1 and TRBJ1-1, with D possibly TRBD1 on 6 matching bases. This CDR3 spans 13 amino acids. Germline CDR1 reads SGHRS; CDR2 reads YFSETQ. V gave up 4 bases and J gave up 3 bases, with 10 bases separating them. This CDR3 is CASSGQGHTEAFF. The CDR3, as DNA: TGCGCCAGCAGCGGGCAGGGGCACACTGAAGCTTTCTTT. Supplemented by reference TRBV5-1 and TRBJ1-1, the full variable domain reads KAGVTQTPRYLIKTRGQQVTLSCSPISGHRSVSWYQQTPGQGLQFLFEYFSETQRNKGNFPGRFSGRQFSNSRSEMNVSTLELGDSALYLCASSGQGHTEAFFGQGTRLTVV.

CDR3 bases: TGTGCCAGCAGGCCCGGACAGGTTGGAGAAAAACTGTTTTTT. It specifies CASRPGQVGEKLFF. The chain employs TRBV7-2 and TRBJ1-4; the match to TRBD1 covers 7 bases. Looked up from germline, CDR1 is SGHTA and CDR2 is FQGNSA. After removal of 6 bases from V and 8 bases from J, the junction contained 9 bases not matched to a gene. The CDR3 covers 14 residues.

This clone was seen only a few times. The chain employs TRBV3-1 (or the pseudogene TRBV3-2) and TRBJ1-6, with 8 bases aligning to TRBD1. Unmatched junction bases numbered 6, after V lost 4 bases and J lost 7 bases. This CDR3 has 15 residues. Looked up from germline, CDR1 is LGHDT and CDR2 is YNNKEL (reference sequence). CDR3 sequence reads: CASSLSDRANSPLHF. The CDR3 DNA is TGTGCCAGCAGCCTGTCGGACAGGGCGAATTCACCCCTCCACTTT.

The chain uses TRBV5-1 and TRBJ1-1; tentatively, D is TRBD1 (5 bases). The germline gives CDR1 SGHRS, CDR2 YFSETQ. V shed 0 bases and J shed 5 bases, with 17 bases lying between them. The CDR3 has 16 amino acids. CDR3 nucleotides: TGCGCCAGCAGCTTGGTTTCGGGGTCGGGGGAAACTGAAGCTTTCTTT. Its protein product is CASSLVSGSGETEAFF.